This is a list of T cell receptor beta chains from one sample in a study of cytomegalovirus exposure and HLA in healthy donors. Method: immunoSEQ multiplex PCR; TCRdb's copy keeps in-frame clones and lacks some. The sample consists of fewer than 150,000 clones, around 76% of them appearing once. The sequenced material came from PBMCs. All receptors come from a man aged 50-59 years in good health and CMV-seropositive. The CDR3 runs from the conserved cysteine through the conserved F or W. The order of the fields is V gene, J gene, CDR3 protein.

V gene: TRBV5-6
J gene: TRBJ2-1
CDR3 protein: CASSKAGFRNEQFF

V gene: TRBV27
J gene: TRBJ1-4
CDR3 protein: CASSFATNEKLFF

V gene: TRBV29-1
J gene: TRBJ1-1
CDR3 protein: CSVLTGGTEAFF

V gene: TRBV15
J gene: TRBJ1-5
CDR3 protein: CATSREQAGQLHDQPQHF

V gene: TRBV6-5
J gene: TRBJ1-1
CDR3 protein: CASSYNPTANTEAFF

V gene: TRBV5-1
J gene: TRBJ2-5
CDR3 protein: CASSLATSEETQYF

V gene: TRBV7-9
J gene: TRBJ1-5
CDR3 protein: CASSLAREGKGQPQHF

V gene: TRBV10-3
J gene: TRBJ2-5
CDR3 protein: CAIRDGVEETQYF

V gene: TRBV10-3
J gene: TRBJ2-7
CDR3 protein: CAISPGLAGDIAAYEQYF

V gene: TRBV9
J gene: TRBJ2-5
CDR3 protein: CASSVAPGETQYF

V gene: TRBV6-5
J gene: TRBJ2-1
CDR3 protein: CASSYPDRVGSDEQFF

V gene: TRBV5-1
J gene: TRBJ2-2
CDR3 protein: CASSSLAGLGTGELFF

V gene: TRBV14
J gene: TRBJ1-1
CDR3 protein: CASSQNGVGAFF

V gene: TRBV4-3
J gene: TRBJ2-2
CDR3 protein: CASSRETANTGELFF

V gene: TRBV11-2
J gene: TRBJ2-7
CDR3 protein: CASSLGVTGVSYEQYF

V gene: TRBV7-2
J gene: TRBJ2-1
CDR3 protein: CASSLQGTIDNEQFF

V gene: TRBV5-1
J gene: TRBJ2-6
CDR3 protein: CASSFGGGANVLTF

V gene: TRBV9
J gene: TRBJ2-7
CDR3 protein: CASSVTVGAGGKNEQYF

V gene: TRBV11-2
J gene: TRBJ2-7
CDR3 protein: CASSDQGTSGGEQYF

V gene: TRBV10-3
J gene: TRBJ1-1
CDR3 protein: CAISESRENTEAFF

V gene: TRBV27
J gene: TRBJ1-4
CDR3 protein: CASLTKKEGVGYEKLFF

V gene: TRBV6-5
J gene: TRBJ2-1
CDR3 protein: CASSSDRGAYNEQFF

V gene: TRBV10-1
J gene: TRBJ2-5
CDR3 protein: CASKPDAGGETQYF

V gene: TRBV10-2
J gene: TRBJ2-1
CDR3 protein: CASREGTGWNNEQFF

V gene: TRBV7-9
J gene: TRBJ2-7
CDR3 protein: CASLSGDTSYEQYF

V gene: TRBV19
J gene: TRBJ2-7
CDR3 protein: CASSPGTGGTYEQYF

V gene: TRBV5-1
J gene: TRBJ2-7
CDR3 protein: CASSPGQALRSYEQYF

V gene: TRBV14
J gene: -
CDR3 protein: CASSQYLPYEQYF

V gene: TRBV5-4
J gene: TRBJ2-5
CDR3 protein: CASSSGTEETQYF

V gene: TRBV27
J gene: TRBJ2-7
CDR3 protein: CASSLSPLGPSGSHEQYF

V gene: TRBV5-4
J gene: TRBJ2-1
CDR3 protein: CASSLPTPDSGRGSEQFF

V gene: TRBV7-9
J gene: TRBJ1-2
CDR3 protein: CASSSWTGEDYGYTF

V gene: TRBV9
J gene: TRBJ1-2
CDR3 protein: CASSVGEGRYGYTF

V gene: TRBV2
J gene: TRBJ1-1
CDR3 protein: CASSPSAGRQAEAFF

V gene: TRBV9
J gene: TRBJ2-7
CDR3 protein: CASSARGQGFSYEQYF

V gene: TRBV27
J gene: TRBJ1-5
CDR3 protein: CASSSTGGNQPQHF

V gene: TRBV28
J gene: TRBJ1-2
CDR3 protein: CASSPLSGGGYGYTF

V gene: TRBV15
J gene: TRBJ2-1
CDR3 protein: CATRQGSSYNEQFF

V gene: TRBV11-2
J gene: TRBJ1-2
CDR3 protein: CALADQDGYTF

V gene: TRBV9
J gene: TRBJ2-1
CDR3 protein: CASSFSGDSYNEQFF

V gene: TRBV28
J gene: TRBJ2-7
CDR3 protein: CASGTSGKYYEQYF

V gene: TRBV5-1
J gene: TRBJ2-7
CDR3 protein: CASSFFSMVGGVGSYEQYF

V gene: TRBV15
J gene: TRBJ1-5
CDR3 protein: CATSSDTGGRQPQHF